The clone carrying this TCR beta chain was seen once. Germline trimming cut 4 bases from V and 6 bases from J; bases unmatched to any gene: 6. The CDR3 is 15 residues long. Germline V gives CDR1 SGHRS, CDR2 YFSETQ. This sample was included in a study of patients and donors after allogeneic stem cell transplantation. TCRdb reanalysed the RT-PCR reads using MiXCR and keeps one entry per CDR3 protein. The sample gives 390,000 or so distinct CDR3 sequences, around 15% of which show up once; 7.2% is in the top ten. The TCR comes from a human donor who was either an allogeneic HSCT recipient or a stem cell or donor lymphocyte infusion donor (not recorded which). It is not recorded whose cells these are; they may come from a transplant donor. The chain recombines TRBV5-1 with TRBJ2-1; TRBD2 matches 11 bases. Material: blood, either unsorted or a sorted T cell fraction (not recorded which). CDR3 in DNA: TGCGCCAGCAGCAACAGACTAGCGGGGCCCAATGAGCAGTTCTTC. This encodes CASSNRLAGPNEQFF.